This T cell receptor (beta chain) was profiled in a study of OX40 agonist ivuxolimab in advanced cancers. Study details: The study gave patients intravenous ivuxolimab at 0.01 to 10 mg/kg every 2 weeks.

Sequenced by immunoSEQ multiplex PCR; TCRdb stores in-frame clones only, minus some. The sample carries 89,000 or so clones, roughly nine tenths recorded once. V trimming: 2 bases; J trimming: 0 bases; junction bases outside the gene matches: 7. In germline, CDR1 is GTSNPN, CDR2 SVGIG (reference sequence). The length of the CDR3 is 15 residues. This chain links TRBV30 with TRBJ2-7, with TRBD1 matching over 7 bases. Sequencing was performed on CD4+ or CD8+ T cells sorted from blood, taken in a trial of the OX40 agonist ivuxolimab. This clonotype originated in an adult with an advanced solid tumor such as melanoma, head and neck, liver or kidney cancer. The CDR3 coding sequence is TGTGCCTGGAGTTTGACAGGGTTTCTCTCCTACGAGCAGTACTTC. It is translated as CAWSLTGFLSYEQYF.